Following are 22 T cell receptor beta chains from one sample sequenced in a study of T cells in Graves' hyperthyroidism and ophthalmopathy. Amplified TCR beta CDR3 regions derived from RNA transcripts. The study used the HTBI primer set for a first-round RT-PCR of the TCR CDR3. TCRdb re-analysed the multiplex PCR reads in MiXCR, keeping a single row per CDR3 protein. The repertoire holds hundreds of thousands of distinct CDR3 sequences, roughly 16% seen once, with 3.8% in the top ten. Sequences were obtained from blood. Receptors originate from a woman aged 30 to 39 with Graves' hyperthyroidism.

This clonotype was seen more than once but under ten times. The junction does not match germline at one end; this may be a read error. The rearrangement links TRBV7-9 to TRBJ1-1, with D possibly matching TRBD1 (5 bases). The CDR3 totals 12 residues. From germline, CDR1 is SEHNR and CDR2 FQNEAQ (reference sequence). The CDR3 protein is CTSSPQAIEAFF. The CDR3 DNA follows: TGTACCAGCAGCCCACAGGCGATCGAAGCTTTCTTT.

This clonotype was observed at least ten times. The rearrangement links TRBV28 to TRBJ2-5; D uncertain. Trimming stripped 2 bases from V and 1 base from J, with 8 bases between. The germline gives CDR1 MDHEN, CDR2 SYDVKM. The CDR3 spans 14 residues. The CDR3 region has the DNA TGTGCCAGCAGTTTACAATCATTCCAAGAGACCCAGTACTTC. Amino acids: CASSLQSFQETQYF.

The chain recombines TRBV20-1 with TRBJ2-3, with 11 bases matching TRBD2. CDR3 length: 14 amino acids. The V segment lost 5 bases and the J segment 5 bases; nucleotides outside the gene matches: 6. Per germline, CDR1 DFQATT and CDR2 SNEGSKA (reference sequence). CDR3 nucleotides: TGCAGTGCTTACGATAGCGGGAGGGTAGATACGCAGTATTTT. It encodes CSAYDSGRVDTQYF.

The sample holds many counts of this clonotype. The chain is built from TRBV27 and TRBJ2-3; D is perhaps TRBD1 (5 bases). V was shortened by 2 bases and J by 1 base, with 16 bases between the two germline ends. From germline, CDR1 is MNHEY and CDR2 SMNVEV (reference sequence). The CDR3 length is 17 residues. CDR3 in DNA: TGTGCCAGCAGTTTACGCGATAGGGGAATTGGCACAGATACGCAGTATTTT. Translation gives CASSLRDRGIGTDTQYF.

In this sample, this clonotype turned up many times. The rearrangement links TRBV11-2 to TRBJ2-3, with a weak D call TRBD2 (5 bases). V shed 6 bases and J shed 2 bases, with 18 bases lying between them. CDR1 SGHAT and CDR2 FQNNGV come from the germline V gene. This CDR3 has 16 residues. In DNA form, the CDR3 reads TGTGCCAGCAGTTGGCTAGCCGGAACTATCACAGATACGCAGTATTTT. Translation: CASSWLAGTITDTQYF.

This clonotype was seen a handful of times. Here the CDR3 reads CASSLHVMETQYF. The CDR3 DNA reads as TGTGCCAGTAGCCTCCACGTTATGGAGACCCAGTACTTC. The chain couples TRBV19 to TRBJ2-5; no clear D gene. This CDR3 is built from 13 residues. V dropped 6 bases and J dropped 5 bases, with 13 bases sitting between them. Per the germline V gene, CDR1 is LNHDA and CDR2 is SQIVND (reference sequence).

In this sample, this clonotype turned up many times. V and J are TRBV20-1 and TRBJ2-2; TRBD2 matches 10 bases. This CDR3 comprises 15 residues. The germline CDR1 and CDR2 sequences are DFQATT and SNEGSKA (reference sequence). Trimming took 3 bases from V and 6 from J; bases not matched to a gene: 7. The CDR3 is CSARASGSNAGELFF. The CDR3 DNA sequence: TGCAGTGCTAGGGCTAGCGGGAGTAATGCCGGGGAGCTGTTTTTT.

About this clonotype itself: This may be a read error, as it is one base from a much larger clone. The chain couples TRBV25-1 to TRBJ1-4, with D hard to call. The CDR3 is 13 residues long. Germline V lookup: CDR1 MGHDK, CDR2 SYGVNS. Here the CDR3 reads CASSRFGRKKLLF. The CDR3 nucleotides are TGTGCCAGCAGTAGGTTCGGAAGGAAAAAACTGCTTTTT.

Ten or more counts support this clonotype. The V and J genes are TRBV6-1 and TRBJ1-5, with TRBD1 identical over 7 bases. CDR3 length equals 15 residues. Germline values: CDR1 MNHNS, CDR2 SASEGT. Trimming removed 3 bases from V and 3 bases from J; junction bases left unmatched: 5. The CDR3 bases are TGTGCCAGCAGTGACCAGGACAGGCTCAATCAGCCCCAGCATTTT. This codes for CASSDQDRLNQPQHF.

In its sample, this clonotype was seen many times. The rearrangement joins TRBV5-1 to TRBJ2-7; the match to TRBD1 covers 7 bases. V dropped 9 bases and J dropped 0; count of bases not matched to a gene: 9. This CDR3 comprises 14 residues. Germline V CDR1 and CDR2: SGHRS, YFSETQ. CDR3 sequence reads: CAIKLQGNSYEQYF. CDR3 nucleotide sequence: TGCGCCATCAAACTACAGGGGAACTCCTACGAGCAGTACTTC. The entire variable domain, with the rest obtained from reference TRBV5-1 and TRBJ2-7, is as follows: KAGVTQTPRYLIKTRGQQVTLSCSPISGHRSVSWYQQTPGQGLQFLFEYFSETQRNKGNFPGRFSGRQFSNSRSEMNVSTLELGDSALYLCAIKLQGNSYEQYFGPGTRLTVT.

The V call is TRBV9, the J call TRBJ2-2; the D is unclear. With 0 bases removed from V and 9 bases from J, the gap between germline ends came to 6 bases. Germline CDR1 reads SGDLS; CDR2 reads YYNGEE. The CDR3 extends over 12 amino acids. The CDR3: CASSVGSRELFF. The DNA for the CDR3 is TGTGCCAGCAGCGTAGGGAGCCGGGAGCTGTTTTTT.

This clonotype was seen repeatedly, ten times or more. The rearrangement links TRBV27 to TRBJ2-3, with 7 nucleotides matching TRBD2. V lost 6 bases and J lost 3; bases outside the gene matches: 9. Looked up from germline, CDR1 is MNHEY and CDR2 is SMNVEV (reference sequence). The CDR3 is 15 amino acids. CDR3 region: CASSPPWGGTDTQYF. Written as DNA, the CDR3 is TGTGCCAGCAGCCCCCCGTGGGGAGGGACAGATACGCAGTATTTT.

This clonotype was counted many times. This sequence joins TRBV12-3 or TRBV12-4 and TRBJ1-2, with unresolved D. There are 14 residues in the CDR3. Trimming left V 5 bases short and J 1 base short, with 11 bases between. The CDR3 DNA reads as TGTGCCAGCAGTCCGACGGGTGGTAACTATGGCTACACCTTC. It specifies CASSPTGGNYGYTF.

Remarks on this clonotype: It may be a read error: a sequence one base away is much more abundant. The rearrangement joins TRBV28 to TRBJ1-6, with 7 positions matching TRBD1. Per the germline V gene, CDR1 is MDHEN and CDR2 is SYDVKM. The CDR3 extends over 15 amino acids. The CDR3 reads CASRLAQGGGSPLHF. DNA for the CDR3: TGTGCCAGCCGTTTGGCCCAGGGGGGAGGTTCACCCCTCCACTTT. Supplemented by reference TRBV28 and TRBJ1-6, the full variable domain reads DVKVTQSSRYLVKRTGEKVFLECVQDMDHENMFWYRQDPGLGLRLIYFSYDVKMKEKGDIPEGYSVSREKKERFSLILESASTNQTSMYLCASRLAQGGGSPLHFGNGTRLTVT.

This clonotype has only a few counts. The rearrangement joins TRBV14 to TRBJ2-1; the D call may be TRBD1 or TRBD2 (5 bases each). The CDR3 is 16 amino acids. The germline V gene has CDR1 SGHDN and CDR2 FVKESK. V was trimmed by 5 bases and J by 2 bases, leaving 16 bases between them. The CDR3 protein is CASSYPGTDAYNEQFF. DNA of the CDR3: TGTGCCAGCAGCTACCCAGGGACGGACGCCTACAATGAGCAGTTCTTC.

This clonotype was seen just once. The chain links TRBV29-1 to TRBJ2-4, with D possibly called TRBD1 or TRBD2 (5 bases each). The V and J ends lost 0 bases and 13 bases respectively, with 16 bases between them. The CDR3 is 13 residues long. The germline V gene encodes CDR1 SQVTM and CDR2 ANQGSEA. CDR3: CSVEEGWGLGQYF. DNA of the CDR3: TGCAGCGTTGAAGAGGGGTGGGGGTTAGGACAGTACTTC.

This clonotype was counted between two and nine times. The CDR3 here is CASSLWGARNTGELFF. CDR3 DNA sequence: TGTGCCAGCAGCTTGTGGGGCGCTCGGAACACCGGGGAGCTGTTTTTT. The gene calls are TRBV5-6 and TRBJ2-2; maybe TRBD1 (5 bases). The V gene's germline CDR1 is SGHDT and CDR2 YYEEEE. Trimming pared 1 base from V and 1 base from J, leaving 11 bases between. This CDR3 contains 16 residues.

The chain employs TRBV6-1 and TRBJ1-2; D is ambiguous. The CDR3 totals 13 residues. CDR1 MNHNS and CDR2 SASEGT come from the germline V gene. The V end lost 7 bases, the J end lost 7 bases, and 16 bases lay between the germline ends. The CDR3 DNA reads as TGTGCCAGCATCAGAAACAAGGGTAGTGGCTACACCTTC. Its translation is CASIRNKGSGYTF.

This clonotype was detected only a few times. J is TRBJ1-5 and V is TRBV4-1; D unclear. Trimming took 2 bases from V and 3 from J, leaving 8 bases between them. The CDR3 runs to 14 residues. Germline V gives CDR1 MGHRA, CDR2 YSYEKL. CDR3 bases: TGCGCCAGCAGCCAACTCAATAACAATCAGCCCCAGCATTTT. This sequence encodes CASSQLNNNQPQHF.

This clonotype showed up just once. This sequence may be a read error, since a much larger clone differs from it by one base. The chain combines TRBV5-1 with TRBJ1-1; D perhaps matches TRBD1 (6 bases). From germline, CDR1 is SGHRS and CDR2 YFSETQ. With 3 bases removed from V and 4 bases from J, the gap between germline ends came to 25 bases. The CDR3 length is 18 residues. This CDR3 is CASSWGASSLRGITEAFF. Written as DNA, the CDR3 is TGCGCCAGCAGCTGGGGGGCCAGCAGCTTAAGGGGGATCACTGAAGCTTTCTTT.

CDR3 sequence: CASSSEYAIRNTEAFF. DNA for the CDR3: TGTGCCAGCAGCTCCGAGTACGCGATTCGGAACACTGAAGCTTTCTTT. The V and J genes are TRBV5-6 and TRBJ1-1; unclear D gene. Trimming shortened V by 3 bases and J by 1 base, and 16 bases separated the two germline ends. CDR3 length: 16 amino acids. CDR1 and CDR2 (germline): SGHDT, YYEEEE.

This clonotype was counted a few times. In DNA, the CDR3 is TGTGCCAGCAGCTCCGGGACAGAGTATTCACCCCTCCACTTT. Translating gives CASSSGTEYSPLHF. V gene TRBV6-1 combines with J gene TRBJ1-6; 7 nucleotides agree with TRBD1. J gave up 8 bases and V 6 bases, and 7 bases lay outside the gene matches. Germline V gives CDR1 MNHNS, CDR2 SASEGT. This CDR3 is 14 amino acids long.